This TCR beta chain was sequenced for a study of CD8+CD57+ T cells in acquired aplastic anemia (dated by TCRdb to about 2018). About the study as a whole: A mean of around 3.3 ug of DNA, ranging from about 0.17 to 30 ug, was extracted from sorted CD4+ and CD8+ cells. CD8+CD57+ expansion was defined as frequency above the mean frequency observed in healthy subjects. Study-wide conclusions, independent of this receptor: Around 27 CD8+ CDR3 sequences were shared between patients and controls but appeared highly expressed in patients and within their immunodominant clones. Between patients and healthy controls, no significant difference in CD8+ Simpson's diversity was found (P=0.060).

TCR beta VDJ combination and CDR3 sequence profiling used genomic DNA as the template. An Illumina HiSeq 2000 was the platform used for TCR repertoire sequencing. In the paper's pipeline: Repertoire assessment relied on Simpson's diversity index, CDR3 size and DJ length profiles, and TRBV/TRBJ rearrangement plots. The most abundant DNA sequence in the deep sequencing data was taken as the immunodominant clone. CDR3 amino acid sequences were checked for sharing across subjects and were also compared against the VDJdb database and published repertoires. The public reads were run again by TCRdb, first through fastp at Q25 and then through MiXCR, and only productive beta chains were kept. Rows merge per CDR3 protein into single entries with the most common DNA and genes. TCRdb's processing, not the authors', yielded these V and J calls. For this sample the table gives approximately 250,000 distinct CDR3 sequences, of which roughly 82% were detected only once. The ten largest clones add up to approximately 42% of the sample.

Comments on this clonotype: The antigen this receptor binds is unknown. The sample holds no much larger clone one base away, and base qualities are not on file.

Expansion of CD8+CD57+ cells had been shown by flow cytometry in the patients chosen for sequencing. Every patient had a diagnosis of severe acquired aplastic anemia based on International Study of Aplastic Anemia and Agranulocytosis and Camitta criteria. At the time blood was sampled, none of the patients had received any therapy. The study deep-sequenced TCR repertoires of sorted CD4+ and CD8+ blood T cells from severe aplastic anemia patients and healthy subjects. In the USA, patient enrollment took place under clinicaltrials.gov protocols 00001620, 01623167, 00001397, 00071045, 00081523 and 00961064. Ficoll-Paque density gradient centrifugation was used to isolate peripheral blood mononuclear cells. Before DNA extraction, CD4+ and CD8+ T cells were sorted by FACS or by magnetic beads. The sequencing sample was made of sorted CD4+, CD8+, or CD8+CD57+ T cells (not recorded which) from PBMCs. The receptor was derived from a human donor with aplastic anemia.

The sequenced DNA is TGTGCCATCAGTGATAAGCTAGCGGCTGAAACCTACGAGCAGTACTTC. Translated, it gives CAISDKLAAETYEQYF. Recombination linked TRBV10-3 to TRBJ2-7, and TRBD2 matches 7 of the central bases. From a lookup of the germline V gene, CDR1 and CDR2 are ENHRY and SYGVKD. V trim: 3 bases; J trim: 2 bases; unmatched bases: 10. The CDR3 contains 16 residues, cysteine and phenylalanine counted. Only the CDR3 portion is preserved as DNA: 48 bases, with reading frame beginning at the first base.